These T cell receptor beta chains were read from a single sample in a study of T cell responses to AZD1222 COVID-19 vaccine. The table came from immunoSEQ multiplex PCR; TCRdb's copy has only in-frame clones and leaves some out. The sample includes roughly 180,000 clones, around 90% seen only once; the top ten take 1.5% to 2%. Source: peripheral blood, taken on day 0 of AZD1222 vaccination. These receptors came from an adult in good health. The CDR3 runs from the conserved cysteine through the conserved F or W. Each record gives: CDR3 protein, clone size, V gene, J gene. Clone size is given for some rows only: seen once, a few or many times, or a class if the clone is expanded.

CDR3: CASSYGTGTGGNTIYF; size: .; V: TRBV6-5; J: TRBJ1-3
CDR3: CASRLTGQSSYEQYF; size: .; V: TRBV2; J: TRBJ2-7
CDR3: CASSLGQNYGYTF; size: .; V: TRBV7-9; J: TRBJ1-2
CDR3: CASSYRGSSYNSPLHF; size: .; V: TRBV6-5; J: TRBJ1-6
CDR3: CASSVGTGNTGELFF; size: .; V: TRBV9; J: TRBJ2-2
CDR3: CASRGQGINQPQHF; size: once; V: TRBV6-5; J: TRBJ1-5
CDR3: CASQQGFGTGELFF; size: .; V: TRBV9; J: TRBJ2-2
CDR3: CASSISDRTYEQYF; size: once; V: TRBV19; J: TRBJ2-7
CDR3: CASTKTGMNSPLHF; size: few; V: TRBV28; J: TRBJ1-6
CDR3: CAWSGTGGGSGNSPLHF; size: .; V: TRBV30; J: TRBJ1-6
CDR3: CASSFSQGLITYEQYF; size: .; V: TRBV28; J: TRBJ2-7
CDR3: CASSSSDRGVYEQYF; size: .; V: TRBV7-9; J: TRBJ2-7
CDR3: CASSQPVGQPNNYNSPLHF; size: .; V: TRBV3-1/TRBV3-2; J: TRBJ1-6
CDR3: CASRMGRQQETQYF; size: .; V: TRBV2; J: TRBJ2-5
CDR3: CASSFLGLAGDVYNEQFF; size: .; V: TRBV7-6; J: TRBJ2-1
CDR3: CASSIEGRSSYGYTF; size: .; V: TRBV19; J: TRBJ1-2
CDR3: CASSLASSYEQYF; size: .; V: TRBV27; J: TRBJ2-7
CDR3: CASSVARVAGVTEAFF; size: .; V: TRBV9; J: TRBJ1-1
CDR3: CASSINHSNQPQHF; size: .; V: TRBV19; J: TRBJ1-5
CDR3: CSVERQGNEKLFF; size: .; V: TRBV29-1; J: TRBJ1-4
CDR3: CASSQPGLAGSYNEQFF; size: .; V: TRBV3-1/TRBV3-2; J: TRBJ2-1
CDR3: CSVRGVNQPQHF; size: .; V: TRBV29-1; J: TRBJ1-5
CDR3: CASSLSLGGEAFF; size: .; V: TRBV5-6; J: TRBJ1-1
CDR3: CASKTVGPMNTEAFF; size: .; V: TRBV27; J: TRBJ1-1
CDR3: CASRVTGEATEAFF; size: .; V: TRBV28; J: TRBJ1-1
CDR3: CASKHRGTHNEQFF; size: .; V: TRBV7-3; J: TRBJ2-1
CDR3: CASLRVGSNQPQHF; size: .; V: TRBV19; J: TRBJ1-5
CDR3: CASSLTLGGTEQFF; size: .; V: TRBV5-1; J: TRBJ2-1
CDR3: CASSLAQSRATGELFF; size: .; V: TRBV7-9; J: TRBJ2-2
CDR3: CATSSALRGETQYF; size: .; V: TRBV15; J: TRBJ2-5
CDR3: CASRRTGDNNEKLFF; size: once; V: TRBV5-6; J: TRBJ1-4
CDR3: CASSGQGEGTQYF; size: .; V: TRBV11-3; J: TRBJ2-5
CDR3: CASSSTGGRGYTF; size: .; V: TRBV28; J: TRBJ1-2
CDR3: CASSATGSYGYTF; size: .; V: TRBV27; J: TRBJ1-2
CDR3: CASSFDYTDTQYF; size: .; V: TRBV7-3; J: TRBJ2-3
CDR3: CAGRADNTEAFF; size: .; V: TRBV10-3; J: TRBJ1-1
CDR3: CASSDQRNTEAFF; size: .; V: TRBV7-3; J: TRBJ1-1
CDR3: CASSTGVGYGYTF; size: .; V: TRBV28; J: TRBJ1-2
CDR3: CASSQGLNYEQYF; size: .; V: TRBV4-1; J: TRBJ2-7
CDR3: CASSAPGISSYEQYF; size: .; V: TRBV5-6; J: TRBJ2-7
CDR3: CASSFSGDTEAFF; size: once; V: TRBV19; J: TRBJ1-1
CDR3: CASSWRPGQPQHF; size: .; V: TRBV7-2; J: TRBJ1-5
CDR3: CASSVSGDSEAFF; size: .; V: TRBV9; J: TRBJ1-1
CDR3: CATSSTGGDTGELFF; size: .; V: TRBV6-5; J: TRBJ2-2
CDR3: CASSQDLTSGGQYEQYF; size: .; V: TRBV4-3; J: TRBJ2-7
CDR3: CASSESMLTAVLLHF; size: .; V: TRBV10-2; J: TRBJ1-6
CDR3: CASSEPPGPLRGYTF; size: .; V: TRBV7-2; J: TRBJ1-2
CDR3: CASSLGGGPPNQPQHF; size: once; V: TRBV7-8; J: TRBJ1-5
CDR3: CATTGDTGELFF; size: .; V: TRBV24-1; J: TRBJ2-2
CDR3: CASSVALGGAGDTQYF; size: .; V: TRBV9; J: TRBJ2-3
CDR3: CASSLASGRATDTQYF; size: .; V: TRBV5-1; J: TRBJ2-3
CDR3: CASSYSGYRETQYF; size: .; V: TRBV6-2/TRBV6-3; J: TRBJ2-5
CDR3: CASRFNGQGAYGYTF; size: .; V: TRBV28; J: TRBJ1-2
CDR3: CASSTGTRGYEQYF; size: .; V: TRBV6-5; J: TRBJ2-7
CDR3: CASSFSQQGYGYTF; size: few; V: TRBV27; J: TRBJ1-2